The TCR beta chain under discussion was sequenced for a study of blood T cell repertoires in COVID-19 (dated by TCRdb to 2020 to 2022). Regarding the research as a whole: Samples covering the acute and convalescent phases of COVID-19 were provided by collaborators in the United States, Italy and Spain. The prospective study material was composed of cDNA or gDNA derived from T cells, B-cell-depleted T cells, or PBMCs. Subjects who had been exposed to COVID-19, were actively infected with it, or had recovered from it provided the deeply sampled blood TCRbeta repertoires that made up the dataset. The repertoires were released in a freely available public database intended as a resource for research on the immune response to SARS-CoV-2. The samples were drawn from the first 160 participants of the ongoing ImmuneRACE study and from under 1,500 subjects provided by 6 global collaborators. The sample metadata nearly always contained a de-identified subject ID, COVID-19 status, age in years and sex. HLA class I and class II types, where available, came from metadata supplied by the sample provider rather than from assay-based typing.

Including the terminal cysteine and phenylalanine, the CDR3 comprises 16 residues. The read is trimmed to its CDR3 DNA, 48 bases read in frame from base 1. Clipping removes 3 bases from V and 5 bases from J, with 5 as the unmatched junction base count. The germline V gene yields MGHRA for CDR1 and YSYEKL for CDR2. TCRbeta CDR3 regions were amplified from genomic DNA by means of the immunoSEQ Assay, a bias-controlled multiplex PCR. From the authors' description of their analysis: Within the assay, amplification of reference gene primers was used to estimate how many nucleated cells each sample contained. To quantify the absolute abundance of each unique TCRbeta CDR3 rearrangement, sequence reads were collapsed and filtered. Productive Simpson clonality was computed per sample as the square root of Simpson's diversity index over productive rearrangements. What TCRdb holds here is the immuneACCESS table cut down to in-frame rearrangements. Part of the clones is not present; checked against another copy, under half of the missing clones reflect an unresolved V gene, and the others are unexplained. The V and J calls and clone size were taken over from that table, and D and trimming were inferred from the DNA. This sample is represented by more than 55,000 clones; 60% to 80% of them were singletons. The ten largest clones represent about 20% of the sample.

Collaborating institutions collected whole blood in K2EDTA tubes following their own protocols. Collaborator samples were shipped for TCRbeta analysis as frozen whole blood, isolated PBMCs, or DNA extracted from either sample type. The paper as a whole reports these results and caveats: Clinical and demographic metadata were provided uncurated, with the amount varying by source and participant.

On this clone itself: Its cognate antigen has yet to be identified. The record has no base qualities; no much larger clone is one base away.

The V gene is TRBV4-1 and the J gene is TRBJ2-1; 12 bases in between match TRBD2. What was sequenced was peripheral blood. This TCR was recovered from an older man with active or convalescent COVID-19. CDR3 region: CASSQFTSGRNNEQFF. The DNA sequence is as follows: TGCGCCAGCAGCCAGTTTACTAGCGGGAGGAACAATGAGCAGTTCTTC.